The 11 T cell receptor beta chains given below trace back to one sample, sequenced in a study of T cells after yellow fever vaccination. Using its own MiXCR run on the 5' RACE reads, TCRdb lists one record per CDR3 protein. This sample has roughly 63,000 distinct CDR3 sequences, with 6.5% to 9% found just once. The sequencing here drew on CD8+ T cells sorted from PBMCs, taken 15 days after the yellow fever booster vaccination. The receptors here all came from a man aged 25 to 45 who received the YFV17D yellow fever vaccine.

This clonotype was detected many times. The V call is TRBV24-1, the J call TRBJ2-1, with 10 bases aligning to TRBD2. The germline V gene encodes CDR1 KGHDR and CDR2 SFDVKD. J gave up 5 bases and V 3 bases, and 9 bases lay outside the gene matches. The CDR3 has 17 amino acids. In DNA, the CDR3 is TGTGCCACCAGTGATCCTCTCCTAGCGGGAGCCCACAATGAGCAGTTCTTC. This sequence encodes CATSDPLLAGAHNEQFF.

This clonotype came up many times. An end of the junction does not agree with germline; a read error may underlie this. The J gene is TRBJ1-6, the V gene TRBV5-1; maybe TRBD1 (6 bases). The CDR3 has 15 amino acids. Per the germline V gene, CDR1 is SGHRS and CDR2 is YFSETQ. This CDR3 reads CASSTEAGDNSPLHF. DNA for the CDR3: TGCGCCAGCAGCACAGAGGCAGGGGATAATTCGCCCCTCCACTTT. The full variable domain, with the rest looked up from reference TRBV5-1 and TRBJ1-6, is KAGVTQTPRYLIKTRGQQVTLSCSPISGHRSVSWYQQTPGQGLQFLFEYFSETQRNKGNFPGRFSGRQFSNSRSEMNVSTLELGDSALYLCASSTEAGDNSPLHFGNGTRLTVT.

In this sample, this clonotype turned up a few times. The chain links TRBV7-2 to TRBJ2-3; 10 nucleotides line up with TRBD2. Looked up from germline, CDR1 is SGHTA and CDR2 is FQGNSA. CDR3 length: 16 residues. Trimming cost V 5 bases and J 0 bases; bases outside gene matches: 5. CDR3 bases: TGTGCCAGCAGCCTCGGACTAGCGGAGAGCACAGATACGCAGTATTTT. As protein: CASSLGLAESTDTQYF.

In DNA form, the CDR3 reads TGCGCCAGCAGCCAAGACAAAGATCAGCCCCAGCATTTT. Residues: CASSQDKDQPQHF. V gene TRBV4-3 combines with J gene TRBJ1-5; D remains ambiguous. Germline V gives CDR1 LGHNA, CDR2 YSLEER. Trimming took off 0 bases at V and 5 bases at J, with 5 bases between the two ends. This CDR3 has 13 amino acids.

This clonotype was counted ten times or more. The chain combines TRBV20-1 with TRBJ2-2; D is unresolved. Germline-derived CDR1 and CDR2 are DFQATT and SNEGSKA (reference sequence). Trimming left V 6 bases short and J 6 bases short, with 8 bases between. This CDR3 contains 11 residues. The CDR3 DNA reads as TGCAGTGCCCCAGAGGCCGGGGAGCTGTTTTTT. Residues: CSAPEAGELFF.

This clonotype occurred once. The chain recombines TRBV11-2 with TRBJ2-7; D gene ambiguous. Germline V gene lookup returns CDR1 SGHAT and CDR2 FQNNGV. CDR3 size: 13 residues. V was clipped by 3 bases and J by 3 bases, with 9 bases between them. CDR3 region: CASSFGNGYEQYF. CDR3 coding DNA: TGTGCCAGCAGCTTCGGAAATGGCTACGAGCAGTACTTC. The full variable domain, its missing parts supplied by reference TRBV11-2 and TRBJ2-7, is EAGVAQSPRYKIIEKRQSVAFWCNPISGHATLYWYQQILGQGPKLLIQFQNNGVVDDSQLPKDRFSAERLKGVDSTLKIQPAKLEDSAVYLCASSFGNGYEQYFGPGTRLTVT.

This clonotype has at least ten counts. The CDR3, as DNA: TGTGCCAGCAGCCAATCATTGGGCGCAGGGGCACCCTACAATGAGCAGTTCTTC. This sequence encodes CASSQSLGAGAPYNEQFF. The chain links TRBV16 to TRBJ2-1, with a weak D call TRBD1 (6 bases). The V gene lost 0 bases and the J gene lost 2 bases, with 17 bases spanning the gap. This CDR3 has 18 residues. Looked up from germline, CDR1 is KGHSY and CDR2 is FQNENV.

Comments on this clonotype: A much more abundant neighbour one base away suggests this may be a read error. The J gene is TRBJ1-5, the V gene TRBV7-8, with unresolved D. Germline V gene sequence: CDR1 SGHVS, CDR2 FQNEAQ. The length of the CDR3 is 14 residues. The CDR3, as DNA: TGTGCCAGCAGCTTAGTAACAGCTAATCAGGCCCAGCATTTT. Translated: CASSLVTANQAQHF.

The sample holds a few counts of this clonotype. This chain uses TRBV13 with TRBJ1-6, with D hard to call. With 3 bases removed from V and 10 bases from J, the gap between germline ends came to 7 bases. The germline gives CDR1 PRHDT, CDR2 FYEKMQ (reference sequence). CDR3 length: 12 amino acids. The CDR3: CASSLDLSPLHF. The CDR3 DNA follows: TGTGCCAGCAGCTTGGACCTCTCACCCCTCCACTTT.

The table lists this clonotype with many counts. This chain joins TRBV7-6 and TRBJ2-1, with D uncertain. V dropped 3 bases and J dropped 1 base, with 7 bases sitting between them. The CDR3 spans 14 residues. In germline, CDR1 is SGHVS, CDR2 FNYEAQ. CDR3 sequence: CASSFTTSYNEQFF. CDR3 nucleotide sequence: TGTGCCAGCAGCTTTACAACATCCTACAATGAGCAGTTCTTC.

In nucleotides, the CDR3 is TGCAGCGTTATTCGACAGGGGGTTGGGGCCAACGTCCTGACTTTC. Encoded protein: CSVIRQGVGANVLTF. The chain joins TRBV29-1 to TRBJ2-6, with 9 nucleotides matching TRBD1. Germline V gene lookup returns CDR1 SQVTM and CDR2 ANQGSEA. The CDR3 length is 15 residues. J lost 3 bases, V lost 5 bases, and 5 bases had no gene match.